The TCR beta chain described here comes from a study of Ad26.COV2.S vaccination and SARS-CoV-2 variants (dated by TCRdb to the early 2020s). About the study as a whole: Vaccine-arm donors were drawn from COV1001, a multicentre, randomized, double-blind, placebo-controlled phase I-IIa trial of Ad26.COV2.S in healthy adults. Ad26.COV2.S was given intramuscularly at 5x10^10 or 1x10^11 viral particles, as a single shot or as two shots 56 days apart. TCRbeta repertoire sequencing was used to assess the specificity and breadth of SARS-CoV-2-reactive T cell receptors after Ad26.COV2.S vaccination. The TCR-sequenced set comprised around 32 samples: roughly 19 Ad26.COV2.S vaccine recipients, 5 placebo recipients and 8 SARS-CoV-2 convalescent individuals. Trial participants were randomized into five groups of five, in which low-dose or high-dose Ad26.COV2.S was given once or twice, or placebo was given on both occasions. Throughout the experiments and outcome assessment, investigators stayed blinded to trial group allocation. Paper-wide results and their limitations: After vaccination, spike-specific CD8+ and CD4+ T cell responses were reported to show substantial breadth. The authors noted that the TCR breadth and depth analyses may have underestimated total T cell responses. Higher spike-specific TCR breadth was observed in Ad26.COV2.S recipients than in placebo recipients (P = 0.0014). The study lacked the statistical power to compare responses across vaccine doses or regimens. Comparable non-spike TCR breadth was observed between vaccine and placebo recipients, consistent with only spike being contained in the vaccine.

The treatment or condition label, as the study defines it: around 19 received Ad26.COV2.S at low or high dose, single or two shots; about five received placebo; per-sample allocation not given. Repertoires of vaccine and placebo recipients were sequenced from samples taken on day 63 after the first injection. Cohort 1b enrolled around 24 adults aged 18-55 years at a single site in Boston, USA, between 29 July and 7 August 2020. As a vaccine, Ad26.COV2.S was a replication-incompetent adenovirus type 26 vector that expressed a prefusion-stabilized SARS-CoV-2 spike protein derived from the original Wuhan strain. From the cysteine through the phenylalanine, the CDR3 covers 14 amino acids. Here the CDR3 DNA is all that survives: 42 bases in frame from base 1. CDR1 and CDR2, per the germline V gene, are SGHRS and YFSETQ. After removal of 0 bases from V and 2 bases from J, the junction retains 1 base not matched to a gene.

The immunoSEQ Assay was the method used to sequence TCRbeta CDR3 regions. After extraction, genomic DNA underwent amplification by bias-controlled multiplex PCR, followed by high-throughput sequencing. Regarding the original processing steps: Collapsing and filtering of sequences were performed to quantify the absolute abundance of each unique TCRbeta CDR3 region. T cell fraction was estimated by normalizing TCRbeta template counts to usable DNA, with usable DNA measured through amplification of reference genes found in all nucleated cells. Repertoire TCRs were annotated as SARS-CoV-2-specific by exact matching of V gene, CDR3 amino acid sequence and J gene to a known reactive TCR set. The reference SARS-CoV-2 TCR set was obtained from MIRA and was filtered for enrichment in COVID-19-positive ImmuneCODE repertoires, whereby public or cross-reactive TCRs were removed. Based on the MIRA antigens, annotated TCRs were further analysed at the level of specific ORF or position within ORF. Depth was the summed frequency of annotated unique rearrangements, while breadth was defined as annotated unique rearrangements over total unique productive rearrangements. Two-sided Wilcoxon rank-sum tests were used to compare TCR breadth between groups. TCRdb retrieved this table from immuneACCESS and kept in-frame rearrangements only. Not all clones are present; in checked studies, unresolved V genes account for under half, and no reason is known for the remainder. The V and J calls and clone size come from that table; D and trimming were worked out from the DNA. A total of 400,000 to 450,000 clones appear in this sample, about nine tenths of them only once. Around 1.7% of the sample belongs to the ten largest clones.

Regarding this clone: Its antigen is unknown. It has no much larger one-base neighbor in the sample; base qualities were not kept. In the same sample, other DNA sequences code for this CDR3.

The chain is made from TRBV5-1 and TRBJ1-2; TRBD1 lines up with 7 middle nucleotides. The TCR comes from a person aged 18 to 59 who received the Ad26.COV2.S COVID-19 vaccine or a placebo. This specimen was peripheral blood, taken in a trial of Ad26.COV2.S vaccine versus placebo. The CDR3 is CASSLETGNYGYTF. The nucleotides read TGCGCCAGCAGCTTGGAGACAGGGAACTATGGCTACACCTTC.